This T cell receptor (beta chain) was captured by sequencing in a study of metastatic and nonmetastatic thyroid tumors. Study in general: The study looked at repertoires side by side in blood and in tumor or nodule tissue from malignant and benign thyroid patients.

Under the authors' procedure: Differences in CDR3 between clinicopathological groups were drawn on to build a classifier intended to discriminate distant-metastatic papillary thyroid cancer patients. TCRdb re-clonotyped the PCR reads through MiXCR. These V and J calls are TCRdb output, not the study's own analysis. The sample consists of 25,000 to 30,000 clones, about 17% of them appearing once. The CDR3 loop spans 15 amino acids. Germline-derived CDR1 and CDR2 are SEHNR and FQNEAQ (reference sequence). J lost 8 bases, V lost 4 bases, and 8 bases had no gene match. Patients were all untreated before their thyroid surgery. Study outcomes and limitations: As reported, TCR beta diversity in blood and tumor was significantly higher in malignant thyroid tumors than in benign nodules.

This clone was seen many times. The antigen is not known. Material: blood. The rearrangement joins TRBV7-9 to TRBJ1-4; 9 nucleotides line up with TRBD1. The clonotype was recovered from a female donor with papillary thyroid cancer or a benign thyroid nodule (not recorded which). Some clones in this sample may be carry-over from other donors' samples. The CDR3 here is CASSSTDRGSEKLFF. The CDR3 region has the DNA TGTGCCAGCAGCTCCACTGACAGGGGGTCGGAAAAACTGTTTTTT.